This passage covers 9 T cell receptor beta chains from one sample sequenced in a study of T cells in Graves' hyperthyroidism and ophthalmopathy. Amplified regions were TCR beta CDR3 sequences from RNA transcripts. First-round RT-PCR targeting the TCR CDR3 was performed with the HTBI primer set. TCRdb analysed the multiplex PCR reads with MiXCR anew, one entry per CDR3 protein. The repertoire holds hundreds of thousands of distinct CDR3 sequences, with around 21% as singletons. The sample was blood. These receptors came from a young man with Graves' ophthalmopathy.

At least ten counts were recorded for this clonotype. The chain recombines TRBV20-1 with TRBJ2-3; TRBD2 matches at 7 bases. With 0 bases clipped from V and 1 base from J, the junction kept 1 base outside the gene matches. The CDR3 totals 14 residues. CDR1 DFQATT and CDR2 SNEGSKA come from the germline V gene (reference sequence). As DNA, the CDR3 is TGCAGTGCTAGAGATACTAGCGGCACAGATACGCAGTATTTT. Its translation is CSARDTSGTDTQYF.

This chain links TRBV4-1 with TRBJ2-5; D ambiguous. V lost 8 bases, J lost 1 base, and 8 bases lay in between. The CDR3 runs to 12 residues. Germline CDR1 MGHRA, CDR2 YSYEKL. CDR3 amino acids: CASRIPQETQYF. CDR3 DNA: TGCGCCAGCCGAATCCCCCAAGAGACCCAGTACTTC.

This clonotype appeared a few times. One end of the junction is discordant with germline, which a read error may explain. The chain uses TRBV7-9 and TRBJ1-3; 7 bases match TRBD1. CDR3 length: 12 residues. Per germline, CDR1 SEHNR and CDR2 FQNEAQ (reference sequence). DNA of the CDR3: TGTGCCAGCAGCTTAGACGACAGGGCCCGGCATTTT. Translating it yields CASSLDDRARHF.

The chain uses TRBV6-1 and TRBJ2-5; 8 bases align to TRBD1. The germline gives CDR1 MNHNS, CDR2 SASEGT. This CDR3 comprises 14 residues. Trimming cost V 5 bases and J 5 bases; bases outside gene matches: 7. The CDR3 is CASSRTGGRETQYF. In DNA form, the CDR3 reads TGTGCCAGCAGTCGCACAGGGGGGCGCGAGACCCAGTACTTC.

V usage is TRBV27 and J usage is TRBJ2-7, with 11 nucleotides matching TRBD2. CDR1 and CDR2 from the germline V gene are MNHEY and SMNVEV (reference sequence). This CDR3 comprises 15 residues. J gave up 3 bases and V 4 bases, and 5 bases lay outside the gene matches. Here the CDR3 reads CASSSLAGGNYEQYF. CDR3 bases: TGTGCCAGCAGTTCCTTAGCGGGAGGGAACTACGAGCAGTACTTC.

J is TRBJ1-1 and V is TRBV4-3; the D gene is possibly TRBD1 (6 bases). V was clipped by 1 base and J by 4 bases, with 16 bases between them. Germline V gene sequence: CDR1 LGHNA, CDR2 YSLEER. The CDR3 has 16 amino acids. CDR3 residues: CASSQGVGGLATEAFF. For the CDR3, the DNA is TGCGCCAGCAGCCAAGGGGTAGGGGGGTTGGCCACTGAAGCTTTCTTT.

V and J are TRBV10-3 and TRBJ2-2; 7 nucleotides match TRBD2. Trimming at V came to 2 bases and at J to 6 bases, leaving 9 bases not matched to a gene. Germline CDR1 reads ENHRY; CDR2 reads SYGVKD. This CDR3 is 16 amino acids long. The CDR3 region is CAISEGRREKAGELFF. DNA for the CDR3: TGTGCCATCAGTGAGGGTAGGCGGGAGAAGGCCGGGGAGCTGTTTTTT.

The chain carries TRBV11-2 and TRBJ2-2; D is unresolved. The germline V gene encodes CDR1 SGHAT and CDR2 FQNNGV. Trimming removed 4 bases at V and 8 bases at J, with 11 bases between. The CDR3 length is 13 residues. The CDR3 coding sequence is TGTGCCAGCAGCTCCCTACCGACGGGGGAGCTGTTTTTT. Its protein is CASSSLPTGELFF.

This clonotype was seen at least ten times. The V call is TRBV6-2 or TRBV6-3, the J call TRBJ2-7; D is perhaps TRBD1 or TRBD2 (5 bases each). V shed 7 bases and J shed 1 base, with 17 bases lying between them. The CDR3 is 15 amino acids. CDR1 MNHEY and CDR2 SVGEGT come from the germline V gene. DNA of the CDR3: TGTGCCAGCACCGCGCCGGGACCGCCTTCCTACGAGCAGTACTTC. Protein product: CASTAPGPPSYEQYF.